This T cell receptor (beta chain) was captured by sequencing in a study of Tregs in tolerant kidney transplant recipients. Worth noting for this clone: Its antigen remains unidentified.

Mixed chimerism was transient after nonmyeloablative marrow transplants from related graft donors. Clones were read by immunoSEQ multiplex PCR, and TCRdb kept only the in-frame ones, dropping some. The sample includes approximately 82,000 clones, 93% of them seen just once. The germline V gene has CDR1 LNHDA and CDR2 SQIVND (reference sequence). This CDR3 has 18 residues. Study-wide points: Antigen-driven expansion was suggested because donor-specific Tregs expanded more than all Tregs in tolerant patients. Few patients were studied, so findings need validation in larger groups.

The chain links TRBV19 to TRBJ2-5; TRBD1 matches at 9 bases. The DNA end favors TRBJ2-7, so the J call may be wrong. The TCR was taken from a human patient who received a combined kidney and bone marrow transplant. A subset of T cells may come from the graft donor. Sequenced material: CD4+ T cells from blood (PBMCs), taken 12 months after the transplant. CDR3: CASSRRDRVGKSSYEQYF. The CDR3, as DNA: TGTGCCAGTAGTCGCCGGGACAGGGTGGGAAAAAGCTCCTACGAGCAGTACTTC.